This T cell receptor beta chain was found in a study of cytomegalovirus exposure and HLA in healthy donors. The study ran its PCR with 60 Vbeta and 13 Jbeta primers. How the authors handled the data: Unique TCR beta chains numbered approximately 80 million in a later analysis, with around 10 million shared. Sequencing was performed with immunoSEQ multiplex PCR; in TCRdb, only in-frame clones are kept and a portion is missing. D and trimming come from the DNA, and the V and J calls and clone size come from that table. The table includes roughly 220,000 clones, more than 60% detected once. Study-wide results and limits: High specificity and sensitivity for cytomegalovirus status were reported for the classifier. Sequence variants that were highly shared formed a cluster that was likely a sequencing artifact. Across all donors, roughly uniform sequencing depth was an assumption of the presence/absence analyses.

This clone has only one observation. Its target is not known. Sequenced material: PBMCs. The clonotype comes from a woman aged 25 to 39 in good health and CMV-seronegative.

Written as DNA, the CDR3 is TGTGCCAGCAGCCCTCGAGGGGGAGGGTTGGGTCAGCCCCAGCATTTT. It encodes CASSPRGGGLGQPQHF. The chain carries TRBV7-2 and TRBJ1-5; TRBD1 is a possible D gene (6 bases). Germline V gene lookup returns CDR1 SGHTA and CDR2 FQGNSA. This CDR3 is built from 16 residues. The ends were cut back, 5 bases at V and 6 bases at J, with 20 bases in the middle. Combining the CDR3 with reference TRBV7-2 and TRBJ1-5 gives the whole variable domain GAGVSQSPSNKVTEKGKDVELRCDPISGHTALYWYRQSLGQGLEFLIYFQGNSAPDKSGLPSDRFSAERTGGSVSTLTIQRTQQEDSAVYLCASSPRGGGLGQPQHFGDGTRLSIL.